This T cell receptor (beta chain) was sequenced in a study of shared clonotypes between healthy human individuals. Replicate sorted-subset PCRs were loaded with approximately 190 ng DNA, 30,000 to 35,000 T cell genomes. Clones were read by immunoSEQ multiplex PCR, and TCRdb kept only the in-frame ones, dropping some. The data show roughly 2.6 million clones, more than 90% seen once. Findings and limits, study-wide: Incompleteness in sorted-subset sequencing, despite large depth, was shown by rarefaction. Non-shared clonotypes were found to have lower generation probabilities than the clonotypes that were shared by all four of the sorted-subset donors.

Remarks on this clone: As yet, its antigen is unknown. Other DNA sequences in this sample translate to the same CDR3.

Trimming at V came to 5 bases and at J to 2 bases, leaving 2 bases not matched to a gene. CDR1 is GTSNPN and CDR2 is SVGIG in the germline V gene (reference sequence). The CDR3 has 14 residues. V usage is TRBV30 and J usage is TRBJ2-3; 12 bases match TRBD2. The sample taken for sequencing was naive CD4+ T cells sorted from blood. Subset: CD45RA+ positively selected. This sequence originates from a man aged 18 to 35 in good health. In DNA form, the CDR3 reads TGTGCCTGGCGACTAGCGGGGGCCACAGATACGCAGTATTTT. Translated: CAWRLAGATDTQYF.